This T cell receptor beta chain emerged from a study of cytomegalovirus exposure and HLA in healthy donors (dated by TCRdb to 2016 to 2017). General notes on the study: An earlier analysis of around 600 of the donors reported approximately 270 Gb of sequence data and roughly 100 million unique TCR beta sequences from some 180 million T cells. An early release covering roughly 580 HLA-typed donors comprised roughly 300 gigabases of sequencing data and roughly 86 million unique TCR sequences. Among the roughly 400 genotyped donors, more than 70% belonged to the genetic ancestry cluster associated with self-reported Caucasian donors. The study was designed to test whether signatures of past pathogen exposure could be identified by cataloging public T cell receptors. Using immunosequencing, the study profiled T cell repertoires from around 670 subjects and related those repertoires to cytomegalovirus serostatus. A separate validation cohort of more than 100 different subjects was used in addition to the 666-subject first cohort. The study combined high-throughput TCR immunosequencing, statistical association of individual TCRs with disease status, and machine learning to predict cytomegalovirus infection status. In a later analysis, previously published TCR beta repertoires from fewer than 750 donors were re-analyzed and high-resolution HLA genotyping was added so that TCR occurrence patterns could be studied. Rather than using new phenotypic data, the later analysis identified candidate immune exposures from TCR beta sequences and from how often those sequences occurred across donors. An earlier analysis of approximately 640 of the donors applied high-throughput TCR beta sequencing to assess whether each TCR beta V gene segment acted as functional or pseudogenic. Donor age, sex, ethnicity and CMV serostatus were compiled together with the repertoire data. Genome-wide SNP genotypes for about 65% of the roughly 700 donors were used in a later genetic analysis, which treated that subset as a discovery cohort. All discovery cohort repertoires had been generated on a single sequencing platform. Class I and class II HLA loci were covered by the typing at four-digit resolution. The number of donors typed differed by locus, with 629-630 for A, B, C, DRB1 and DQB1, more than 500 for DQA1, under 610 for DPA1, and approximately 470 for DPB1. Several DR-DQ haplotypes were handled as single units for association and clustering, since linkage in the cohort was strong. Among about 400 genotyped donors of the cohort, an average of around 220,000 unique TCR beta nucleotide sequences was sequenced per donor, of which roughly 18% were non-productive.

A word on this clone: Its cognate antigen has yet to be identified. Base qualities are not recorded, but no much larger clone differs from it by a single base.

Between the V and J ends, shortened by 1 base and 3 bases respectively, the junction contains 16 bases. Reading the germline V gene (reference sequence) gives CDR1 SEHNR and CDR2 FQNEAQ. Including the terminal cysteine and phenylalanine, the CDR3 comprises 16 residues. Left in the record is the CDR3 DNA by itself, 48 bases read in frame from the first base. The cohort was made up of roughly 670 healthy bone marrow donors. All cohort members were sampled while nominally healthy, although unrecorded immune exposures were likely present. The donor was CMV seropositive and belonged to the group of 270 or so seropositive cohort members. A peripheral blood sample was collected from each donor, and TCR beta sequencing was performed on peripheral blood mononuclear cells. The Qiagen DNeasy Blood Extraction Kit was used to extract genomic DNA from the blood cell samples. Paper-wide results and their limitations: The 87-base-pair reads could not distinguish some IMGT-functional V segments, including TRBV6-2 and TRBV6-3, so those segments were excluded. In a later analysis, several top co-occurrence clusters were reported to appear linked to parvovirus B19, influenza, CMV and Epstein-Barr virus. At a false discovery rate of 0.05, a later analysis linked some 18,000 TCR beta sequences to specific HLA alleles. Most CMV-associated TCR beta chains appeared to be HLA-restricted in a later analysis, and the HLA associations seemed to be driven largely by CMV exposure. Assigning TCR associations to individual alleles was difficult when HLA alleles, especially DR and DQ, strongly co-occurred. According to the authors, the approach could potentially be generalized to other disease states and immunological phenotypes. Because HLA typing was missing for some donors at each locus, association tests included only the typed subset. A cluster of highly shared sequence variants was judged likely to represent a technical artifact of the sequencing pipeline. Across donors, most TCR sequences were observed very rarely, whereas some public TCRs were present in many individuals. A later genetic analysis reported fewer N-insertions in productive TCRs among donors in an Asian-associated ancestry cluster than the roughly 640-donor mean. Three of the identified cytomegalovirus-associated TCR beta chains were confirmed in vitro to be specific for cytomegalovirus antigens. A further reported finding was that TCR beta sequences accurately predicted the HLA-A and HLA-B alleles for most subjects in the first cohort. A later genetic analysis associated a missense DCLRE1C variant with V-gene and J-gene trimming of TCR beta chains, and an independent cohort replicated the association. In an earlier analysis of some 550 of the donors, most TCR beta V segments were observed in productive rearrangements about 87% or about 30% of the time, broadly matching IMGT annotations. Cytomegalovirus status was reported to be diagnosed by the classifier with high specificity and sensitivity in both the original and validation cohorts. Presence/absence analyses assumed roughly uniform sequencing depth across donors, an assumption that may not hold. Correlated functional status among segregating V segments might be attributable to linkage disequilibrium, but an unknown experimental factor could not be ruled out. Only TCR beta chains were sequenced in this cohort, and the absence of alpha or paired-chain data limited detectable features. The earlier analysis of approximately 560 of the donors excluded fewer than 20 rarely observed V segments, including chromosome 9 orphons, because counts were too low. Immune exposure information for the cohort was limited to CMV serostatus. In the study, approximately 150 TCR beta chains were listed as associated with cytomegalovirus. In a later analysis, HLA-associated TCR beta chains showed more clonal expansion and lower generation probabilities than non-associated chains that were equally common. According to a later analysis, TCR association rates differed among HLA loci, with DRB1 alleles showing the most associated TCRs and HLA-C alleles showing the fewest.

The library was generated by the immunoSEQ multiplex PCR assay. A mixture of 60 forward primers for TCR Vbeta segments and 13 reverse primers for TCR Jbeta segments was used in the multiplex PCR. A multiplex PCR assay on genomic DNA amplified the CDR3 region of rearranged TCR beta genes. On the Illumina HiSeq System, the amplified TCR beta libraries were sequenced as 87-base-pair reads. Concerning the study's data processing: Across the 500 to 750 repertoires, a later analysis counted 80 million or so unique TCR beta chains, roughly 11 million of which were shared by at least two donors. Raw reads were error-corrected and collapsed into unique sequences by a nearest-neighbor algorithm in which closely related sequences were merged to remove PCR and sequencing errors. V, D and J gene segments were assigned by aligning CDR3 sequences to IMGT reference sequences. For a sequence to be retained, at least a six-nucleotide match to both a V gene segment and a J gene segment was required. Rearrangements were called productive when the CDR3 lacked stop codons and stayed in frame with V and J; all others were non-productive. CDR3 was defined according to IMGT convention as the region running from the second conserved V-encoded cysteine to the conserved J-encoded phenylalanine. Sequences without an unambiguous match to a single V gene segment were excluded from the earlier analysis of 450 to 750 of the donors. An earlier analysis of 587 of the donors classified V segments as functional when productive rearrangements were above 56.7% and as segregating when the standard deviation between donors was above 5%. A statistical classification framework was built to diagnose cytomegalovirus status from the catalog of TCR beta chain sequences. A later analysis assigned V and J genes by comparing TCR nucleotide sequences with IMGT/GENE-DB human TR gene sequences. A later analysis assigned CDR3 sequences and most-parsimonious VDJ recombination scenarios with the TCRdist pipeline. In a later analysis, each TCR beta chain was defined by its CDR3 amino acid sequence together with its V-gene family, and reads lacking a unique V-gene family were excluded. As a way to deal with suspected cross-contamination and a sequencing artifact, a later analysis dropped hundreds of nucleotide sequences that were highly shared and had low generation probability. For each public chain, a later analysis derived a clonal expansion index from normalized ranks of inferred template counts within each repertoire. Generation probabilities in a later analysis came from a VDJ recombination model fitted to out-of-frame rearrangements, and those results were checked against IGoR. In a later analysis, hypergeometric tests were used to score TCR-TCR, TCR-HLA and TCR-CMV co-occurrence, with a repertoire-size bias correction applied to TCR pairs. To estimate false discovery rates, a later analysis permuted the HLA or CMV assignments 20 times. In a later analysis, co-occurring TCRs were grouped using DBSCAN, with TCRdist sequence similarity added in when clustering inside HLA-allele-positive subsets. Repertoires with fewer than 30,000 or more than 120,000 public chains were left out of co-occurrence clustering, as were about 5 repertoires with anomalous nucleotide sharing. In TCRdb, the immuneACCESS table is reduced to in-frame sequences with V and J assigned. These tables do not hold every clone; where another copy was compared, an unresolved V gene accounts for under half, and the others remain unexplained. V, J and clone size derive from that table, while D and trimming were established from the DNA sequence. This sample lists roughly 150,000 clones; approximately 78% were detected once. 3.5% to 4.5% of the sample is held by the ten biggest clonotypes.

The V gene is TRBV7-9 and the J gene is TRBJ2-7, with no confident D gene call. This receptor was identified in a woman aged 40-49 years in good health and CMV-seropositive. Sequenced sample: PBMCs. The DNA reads TGTGCCAGCAGCTTAGTTGTCGGTGCAAGTTTCTACGAGCAGTACTTC. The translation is CASSLVVGASFYEQYF. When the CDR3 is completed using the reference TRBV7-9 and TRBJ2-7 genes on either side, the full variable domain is DTGVSQNPRHKITKRGQNVTFRCDPISEHNRLYWYRQTLGQGPEFLTYFQNEAQLEKSRLLSDRFSAERPKGSFSTLEIQRTEQGDSAMYLCASSLVVGASFYEQYFGPGTRLTVT.